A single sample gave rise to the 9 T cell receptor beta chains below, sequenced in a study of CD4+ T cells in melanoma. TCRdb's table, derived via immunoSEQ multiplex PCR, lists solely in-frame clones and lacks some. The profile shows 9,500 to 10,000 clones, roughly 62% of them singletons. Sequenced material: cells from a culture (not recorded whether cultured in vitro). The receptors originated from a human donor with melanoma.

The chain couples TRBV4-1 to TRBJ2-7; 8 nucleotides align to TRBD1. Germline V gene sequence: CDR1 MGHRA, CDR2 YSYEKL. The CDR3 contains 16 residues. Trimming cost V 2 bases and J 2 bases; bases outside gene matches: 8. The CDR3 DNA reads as TGCGCCAGCAGCCAAAGATCCCGGGACAGGACCTACGAGCAGTACTTC. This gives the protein CASSQRSRDRTYEQYF.

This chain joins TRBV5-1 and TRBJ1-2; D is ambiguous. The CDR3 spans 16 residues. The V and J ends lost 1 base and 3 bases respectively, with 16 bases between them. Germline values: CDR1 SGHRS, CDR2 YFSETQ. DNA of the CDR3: TGCGCCAGCAGCTTGAGTCCCGGGTTCGAGGACTATGGCTACACCTTC. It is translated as CASSLSPGFEDYGYTF.

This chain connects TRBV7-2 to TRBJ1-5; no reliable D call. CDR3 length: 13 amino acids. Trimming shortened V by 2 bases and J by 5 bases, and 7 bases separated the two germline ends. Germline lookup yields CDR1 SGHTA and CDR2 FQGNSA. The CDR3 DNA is TGTGCCAGCAGCTTAAACTGGGATCAGCCCCAGCATTTT. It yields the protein CASSLNWDQPQHF.

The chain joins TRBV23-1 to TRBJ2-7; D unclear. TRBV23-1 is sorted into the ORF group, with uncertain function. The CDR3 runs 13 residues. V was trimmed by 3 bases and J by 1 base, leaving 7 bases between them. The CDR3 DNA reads TGCGCCAGCAGTCACCGCCAGTCCTACGAGCAGTACTTC. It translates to CASSHRQSYEQYF.

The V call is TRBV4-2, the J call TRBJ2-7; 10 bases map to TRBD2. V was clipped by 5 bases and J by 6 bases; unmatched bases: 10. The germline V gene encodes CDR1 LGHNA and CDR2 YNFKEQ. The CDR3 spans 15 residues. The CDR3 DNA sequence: TGTGCCAGCAGCTTGAGGGGGCTAGCGGGGGCCGAGCAGTACTTC. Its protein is CASSLRGLAGAEQYF.

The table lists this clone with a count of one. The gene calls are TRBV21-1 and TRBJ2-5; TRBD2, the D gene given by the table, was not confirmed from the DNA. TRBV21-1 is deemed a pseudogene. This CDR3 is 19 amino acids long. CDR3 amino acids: CASSKGSPTSGGAQETQYF. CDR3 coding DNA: TGTGCCAGCAGCAAAGGGAGCCCTACTAGCGGGGGGGCTCAAGAGACCCAGTACTTC.

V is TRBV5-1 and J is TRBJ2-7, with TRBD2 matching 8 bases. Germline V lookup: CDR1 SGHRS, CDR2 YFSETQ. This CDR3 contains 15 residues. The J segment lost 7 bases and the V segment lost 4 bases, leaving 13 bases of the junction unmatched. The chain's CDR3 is CASSKISGGVDEQYF. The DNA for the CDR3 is TGCGCCAGCAGCAAGATCAGCGGGGGAGTTGATGAGCAGTACTTC.

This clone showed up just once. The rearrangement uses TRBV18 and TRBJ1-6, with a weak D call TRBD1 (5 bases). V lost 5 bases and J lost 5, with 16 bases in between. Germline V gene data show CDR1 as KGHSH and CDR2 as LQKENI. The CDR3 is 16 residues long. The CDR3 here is CASSTYPDSDNSPLHF. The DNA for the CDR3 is TGTGCCAGCTCAACCTACCCCGACAGTGATAATTCACCCCTCCACTTT. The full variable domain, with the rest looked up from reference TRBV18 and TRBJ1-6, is NAGVMQNPRHLVRRRGQEARLRCSPMKGHSHVYWYRQLPEEGLKFMVYLQKENIIDESGMPKERFSAEFPKEGPSILRIQQVVRGDSAAYFCASSTYPDSDNSPLHFGNGTRLTVT.

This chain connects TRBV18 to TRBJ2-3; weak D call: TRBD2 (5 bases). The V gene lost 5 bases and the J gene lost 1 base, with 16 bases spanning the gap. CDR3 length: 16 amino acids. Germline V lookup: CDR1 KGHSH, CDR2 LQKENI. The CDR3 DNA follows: TGTGCCAGCTCATACACCGGGCTAGCACGCACAGATACGCAGTATTTT. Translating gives CASSYTGLARTDTQYF.